This TCR beta chain was captured in a study of shared clonotypes between healthy human individuals. About the study: Ranging from 18 to 49 in age, donors were a couple of women and a few men.

CDR1 is LGHNA, CDR2 YSLEER, per germline. V lost 1 base and J 4 bases, leaving 11 bases between the germline ends. The CDR3 spans 14 residues. Study-wide results and limits: Few donors restricted represented genetic and exposure-history diversity.

This clone was seen just once. What it binds is unknown. Sequencing was at deep level. The authors sequenced unsorted PBMC DNA on ten immunoSEQ deep assay plates. Measured with immunoSEQ multiplex PCR; TCRdb has only the in-frame clones, and not every one. The sample comprises around 500,000 clones, about 82% of which are singletons, and approximately 13% rests with the top ten. The genes are TRBV4-3 and TRBJ2-7; TRBD1 or TRBD2 may be the D gene (6 bases each). This sequence originates from a woman aged 40 to 49 in good health. Some clones in this sample may be carry-over from other donors' samples. The sequenced material came from PBMCs. CDR3 sequence (DNA): TGCGCCAGCAGCCAAGGGGGGGCTCTTTACGAGCAGTACTTC. This translates into CASSQGGALYEQYF.